These T cell receptor beta chains were read from a single sample in a study of T cells after yellow fever vaccination. TCRdb re-analysed the 5' RACE reads in MiXCR, keeping a single row per CDR3 protein. Among about 340,000 distinct CDR3 sequences listed, about 9.5% were seen once. The source was PBMCs, collected on the day of the first yellow fever vaccination. Receptors originate from a man younger than 35 who received the YFV17D yellow fever vaccine. Each CDR3 is given with its conserved first and last residue. D genes are given only for firm matches. The listing skips clone size in some rows; elsewhere it reads once, few, many or a size class.

clone_size,v_call,j_call,d_call,cdr3_nt,cdr3_aa
many,TRBV3-1,TRBJ1-2,.,TGTGCCAGCAGCCAAGGACGGTATGGCTACACCTTC,CASSQGRYGYTF
.,TRBV5-1,TRBJ1-2,.,TGCGCCAGCAGCTTGGCCGGGGGGTTTGCGGACACCTTC,CASSLAGGFADTF
few,TRBV10-3,TRBJ2-2,.,TGTGCCATCAGTGAGCGAGGGGACACCGGGGAGCTGTTTTTT,CAISERGDTGELFF
few,TRBV15,TRBJ1-1,.,TGTGCCACCAGCAGAGAGGGGGCTGCCTATGAAGCTTTCTTT,CATSREGAAYEAFF
.,TRBV5-6,TRBJ2-5,TRBD2,TGTGCCAGCAGCCTGGGACTAGCCAAAGAGACCCAGTACTTC,CASSLGLAKETQYF
.,TRBV10-3,TRBJ2-5,.,TGTGCCATCAGTGAGCGTGGGACTCAAGAGACCCAGTACTTC,CAISERGTQETQYF
.,TRBV4-2,TRBJ2-3,TRBD2,TGTGCCAGCACCCGACGGGGGGGGGCATATACGCAGTATTTT,CASTRRGGAYTQYF
few,TRBV12-3/TRBV12-4,TRBJ2-1,.,TGTGCCAGCAGCACATATGAGCAGTTCTTC,CASSTYEQFF
.,TRBV5-1,TRBJ2-5,.,TGCGCCAGCAGTAAGGACCTGGAGACCCAGTACTTC,CASSKDLETQYF
few,TRBV7-8,TRBJ1-6,.,TGTGCCAGCAGTCTACAGTGGAATTCACCCCTCCACTTT,CASSLQWNSPLHF
few,TRBV6-5,TRBJ1-2,TRBD1,TGTGCCAGCAGTTCCCGGGACAGGGTGTACTACACCTTC,CASSSRDRVYYTF
many,TRBV4-1,TRBJ2-3,.,TGCGCCAGCAGCCAGGGGTCTAGCACAGATACGCAGTATTTT,CASSQGSSTDTQYF
few,TRBV7-9,TRBJ1-2,.,TGTGCCAGCAGCCTTGGGACTCCTGGGTATGGCTACACCTTC,CASSLGTPGYGYTF
.,TRBV7-8,TRBJ2-3,.,TGTGCCAGCAGCTTTGGACAGAGGGCAGATACGCAGTATTTT,CASSFGQRADTQYF
.,TRBV7-6,TRBJ2-5,TRBD1,TGTGCCAGCAGTTACATCCCAGACAGGGGGCGGGAGACCCAGTACTTC,CASSYIPDRGRETQYF
many,TRBV3-1,TRBJ2-2,.,TGTGCCAGCAGCCAAAACGAAGGCCTGGGGACCGGGGAGCTGTTTTTT,CASSQNEGLGTGELFF
few,TRBV20-1,TRBJ1-6,.,TGCAGTGCTAGATCTGATAGCTCGGATTCACCCCTCCACTTT,CSARSDSSDSPLHF
.,TRBV5-1,TRBJ1-1,.,TGCGCCAGCAGCTTCGACAGACCGAACACTGAAGCTTTCTTT,CASSFDRPNTEAFF
.,TRBV28,TRBJ2-3,.,TGTGCCAGCAGCGCCCACCCCCTCGTAGATACGCAGTATTTT,CASSAHPLVDTQYF
.,TRBV20-1,TRBJ1-2,.,TGCAGTGCTAGAGATGAGGGGGGGATCAACTATGGCTACACCTTC,CSARDEGGINYGYTF
few,TRBV2,TRBJ2-7,TRBD2,TGTGCCAGCAGTGACCCTAGCGGGGGGGCCGGGGAGCAGTACTTC,CASSDPSGGAGEQYF
.,TRBV10-3,TRBJ2-1,TRBD1,TGTGCCATCAGAACAGGGGGCGAAGAGCAGTTCTTC,CAIRTGGEEQFF
few,TRBV4-1,TRBJ2-7,TRBD1,TGCGCCAGCAGCCAAGATAGTCGGGCTGGCAGGGGGCTCTACGAGCAGTACTTC,CASSQDSRAGRGLYEQYF
few,TRBV5-1,TRBJ2-3,TRBD2,TGCGCCAGCAGCCCGGCCGGCGGGGGGCTTACGGATACGCAGTATTTT,CASSPAGGGLTDTQYF
few,TRBV7-6,TRBJ1-6,.,TGTGCCAGCAGCTTAGCGCAGGAACCGAGCTCCTATAATTCACCCCTCCACTTT,CASSLAQEPSSYNSPLHF
few,TRBV7-7,TRBJ2-3,TRBD2,TGTGCCAGCAGCTCCGGGACTAGCGGGGCGGCAGATACGCAGTATTTT,CASSSGTSGAADTQYF
few,TRBV7-8,TRBJ1-4,.,TGTGCCAGCAGCTCGAAGAGGACAGTTCTTAATGAAAAACTGTTTTTT,CASSSKRTVLNEKLFF
.,TRBV5-1,TRBJ2-5,.,TGCGCCAGCAGCCTTACCTTCGGGCCCGGGGAGACCCAGTACTTC,CASSLTFGPGETQYF
few,TRBV10-2,TRBJ1-1,.,TGCGCCAGCTCCCGAGGGACTGGTGAGGGGAACACTGAAGCTTTCTTT,CASSRGTGEGNTEAFF
few,TRBV20-1,TRBJ2-3,TRBD1,TGCAGTGCTCTGACAGGGTTCACAGATACGCAGTATTTT,CSALTGFTDTQYF
many,TRBV20-1,TRBJ1-6,.,TGCAGTGCTCTCCACGGGGGGTATAATTCACCCCTCCACTTT,CSALHGGYNSPLHF
many,TRBV12-3/TRBV12-4,TRBJ2-3,TRBD2,TGTGCCAGCAGCGGGACTACCTACATGGGGGATACGCAGTATTTT,CASSGTTYMGDTQYF
.,TRBV12-3/TRBV12-4,TRBJ2-5,TRBD1,TGTGCCAGCACCACGACAGGGGGCGTAGGAGAGACCCAGTACTTC,CASTTTGGVGETQYF
few,TRBV7-2,TRBJ2-1,.,TGTGCCAGCAGCTTAGGGTCCACCGAGGCCAATGAGCAGTTCTTC,CASSLGSTEANEQFF
.,TRBV12-3/TRBV12-4,TRBJ2-2,TRBD1,TGTGCCAGCAGTTCGCAGGGGGCTAACACCGGGGAGCTGTTTTTT,CASSSQGANTGELFF
.,TRBV10-3,TRBJ2-6,.,TGTGCCATCAAGGAGGGGCCAAGCTCTGGGGCCAACGTCCTGACTTTC,CAIKEGPSSGANVLTF
few,TRBV6-5,TRBJ1-5,.,TGTGCCAGCAACGATTGGGGTACGGGCAATCAGCCCCAGCATTTT,CASNDWGTGNQPQHF
.,TRBV6-1,TRBJ1-5,.,TGTGCCAGCCGCAGGGAAAGCAATCAGCCCCAGCATTTT,CASRRESNQPQHF
many,TRBV6-5,TRBJ1-1,TRBD1,TGTGCCAGCAGTTCCCTGACAGGGTGGGCTGAAGCTTTCTTT,CASSSLTGWAEAFF
few,TRBV5-1,TRBJ1-1,.,TGCGCCAGCAGCTTGGCATGGCAGGGAGGGAGAACTGAAGCTTTCTTT,CASSLAWQGGRTEAFF
.,TRBV19,TRBJ2-3,.,TGTGCCAGTAGTATCGGCCAGCAAACAGATACGCAGTATTTT,CASSIGQQTDTQYF
.,TRBV7-9,TRBJ2-3,.,TGTGCCAGCAGCTTCGGCGCTCAAGGAGATACGCAGTATTTT,CASSFGAQGDTQYF
.,TRBV27,TRBJ2-7,.,TGTGCCAGCAGTTTGTCCTCGGGTAAGCAGTACTTC,CASSLSSGKQYF
few,TRBV5-1,TRBJ2-1,TRBD1,TGCGCCAGCAGCGTGCGGGGACAGGGCTATGAGCAGTTCTTC,CASSVRGQGYEQFF
.,TRBV4-3,TRBJ2-7,TRBD1,TGCGCCAGCAGCCCCCGTCTACAGGGGGGTCCCTACGAGCAGTACTTC,CASSPRLQGGPYEQYF
many,TRBV3-1,TRBJ1-2,.,TGTGCCAGCAGCCACTCAGAAGAGATTTATGGCTACACCTTC,CASSHSEEIYGYTF
.,TRBV5-5,TRBJ2-3,.,TGTGCCAGCAGCTTGAGTGGCGTAAATACGCAGTATTTT,CASSLSGVNTQYF
many,TRBV10-3,TRBJ1-2,.,TGTGCCATCAGTGAGACGGTCCATGAAAGGGGCTACACCTTC,CAISETVHERGYTF